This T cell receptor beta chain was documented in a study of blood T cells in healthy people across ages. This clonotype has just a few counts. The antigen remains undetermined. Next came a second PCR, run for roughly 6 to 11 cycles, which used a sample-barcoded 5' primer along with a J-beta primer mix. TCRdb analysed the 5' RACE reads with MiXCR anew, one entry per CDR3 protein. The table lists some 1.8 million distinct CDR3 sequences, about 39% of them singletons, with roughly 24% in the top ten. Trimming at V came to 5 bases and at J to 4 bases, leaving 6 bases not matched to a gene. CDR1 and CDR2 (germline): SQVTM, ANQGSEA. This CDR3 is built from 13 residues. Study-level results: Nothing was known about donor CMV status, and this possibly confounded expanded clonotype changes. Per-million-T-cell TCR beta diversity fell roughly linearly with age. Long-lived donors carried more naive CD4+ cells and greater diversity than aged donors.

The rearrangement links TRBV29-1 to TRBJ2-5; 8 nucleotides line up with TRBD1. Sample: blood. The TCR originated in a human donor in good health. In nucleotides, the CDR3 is TGCAGCGTTTTCAGGACAGGGACAGAGACCCAGTACTTC. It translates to CSVFRTGTETQYF.